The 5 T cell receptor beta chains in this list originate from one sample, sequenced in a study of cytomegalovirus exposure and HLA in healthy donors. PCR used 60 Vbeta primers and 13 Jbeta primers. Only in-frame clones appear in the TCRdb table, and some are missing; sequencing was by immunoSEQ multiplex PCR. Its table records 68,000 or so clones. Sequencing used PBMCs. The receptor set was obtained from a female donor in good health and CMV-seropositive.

The CDR3 reads CASSSPNRGTEAFF. DNA of the CDR3: TGTGCCAGCAGTTCCCCCAACAGGGGGACTGAAGCTTTCTTT. V usage is TRBV28 and J usage is TRBJ1-1, with TRBD1 matching over 8 bases. The CDR3 loop spans 14 amino acids. The germline gives CDR1 MDHEN, CDR2 SYDVKM. The V and J ends lost 4 bases and 5 bases, in that order; junction bases with no gene match: 6.

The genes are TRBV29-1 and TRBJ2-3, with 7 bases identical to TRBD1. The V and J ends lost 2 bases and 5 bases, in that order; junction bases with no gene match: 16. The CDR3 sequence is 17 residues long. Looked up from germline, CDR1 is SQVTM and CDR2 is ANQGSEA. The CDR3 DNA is TGCAGCGTTGAAAGGTTTCTGGGGCTCGGGACAGTAGATACGCAGTATTTT. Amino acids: CSVERFLGLGTVDTQYF.

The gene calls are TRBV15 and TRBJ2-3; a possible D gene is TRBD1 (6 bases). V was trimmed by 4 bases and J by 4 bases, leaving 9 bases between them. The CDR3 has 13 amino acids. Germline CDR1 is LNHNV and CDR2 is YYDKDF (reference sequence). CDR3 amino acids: CATSMRQADTQYF. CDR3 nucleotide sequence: TGTGCCACCAGCATGCGACAGGCAGATACGCAGTATTTT. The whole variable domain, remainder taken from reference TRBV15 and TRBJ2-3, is DAMVIQNPRYQVTQFGKPVTLSCSQTLNHNVMYWYQQKSSQAPKLLFHYYDKDFNNEADTPDNFQSRRPNTSFCFLDIRSPGLGDTAMYLCATSMRQADTQYFGPGTRLTVL.

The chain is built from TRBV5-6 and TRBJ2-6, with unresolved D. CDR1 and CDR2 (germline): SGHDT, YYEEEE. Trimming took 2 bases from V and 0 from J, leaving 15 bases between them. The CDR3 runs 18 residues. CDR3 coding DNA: TGTGCCAGCAGCTTTACCCCCGTACTTTTCTCTGGGGCCAACGTCCTGACTTTC. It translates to CASSFTPVLFSGANVLTF.

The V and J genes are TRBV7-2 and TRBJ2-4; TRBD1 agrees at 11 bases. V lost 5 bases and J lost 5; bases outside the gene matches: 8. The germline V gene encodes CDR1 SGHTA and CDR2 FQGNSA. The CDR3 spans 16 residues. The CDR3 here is CASSLGTGGGQNIQYF. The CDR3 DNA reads TGTGCCAGCAGCCTCGGGACAGGGGGTGGACAAAACATTCAGTACTTC.